This T cell receptor beta chain emerged from a study of regulatory T cells in long-lasting Graves disease. Through Arm-PCR of CDR3 regions and iRepertoire HTBI primers, TCR beta libraries were built. One entry per CDR3 protein results from TCRdb running MiXCR on the multiplex PCR reads. The table records about 400,000 distinct CDR3 sequences, about 15% of them present only once. As to time point: newly diagnosed GD, antithyroid drugs for less than 3 months. The authors made the TCR library using RNA they extracted from PBMCs. Unmatched junction bases numbered 10, after V lost 4 bases and J lost 7 bases. Germline loops: CDR1 SGHDT, CDR2 YYEEEE. The CDR3 sequence is 15 residues long. These records were also assigned to another study, of T cells in Graves' hyperthyroidism and ophthalmopathy. According to that study: The model's output predicted ophthalmopathy at a median of around 6.9 months prior to onset.

The receptor was derived from a woman in her forties with Graves disease. The chain uses TRBV5-6 and TRBJ2-1, with TRBD2 identical over 8 bases. The sample consisted of peripheral blood mononuclear cells (PBMCs), taken at new diagnosis, from a patient treated with antithyroid drugs. CDR3 loop: CASSPLAGRLNEQFF. As DNA, the CDR3 is TGTGCCAGCAGCCCCTTAGCGGGACGGTTAAATGAGCAGTTCTTC.